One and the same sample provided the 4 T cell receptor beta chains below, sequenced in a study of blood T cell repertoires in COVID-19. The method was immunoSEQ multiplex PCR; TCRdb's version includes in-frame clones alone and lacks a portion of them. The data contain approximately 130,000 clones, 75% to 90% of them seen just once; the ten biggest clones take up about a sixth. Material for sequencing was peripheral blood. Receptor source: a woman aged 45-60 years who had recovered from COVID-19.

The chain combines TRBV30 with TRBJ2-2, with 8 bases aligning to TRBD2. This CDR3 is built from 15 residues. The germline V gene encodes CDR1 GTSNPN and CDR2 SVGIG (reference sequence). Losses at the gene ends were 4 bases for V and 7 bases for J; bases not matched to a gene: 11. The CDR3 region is CAWTPRTSSVGELFF. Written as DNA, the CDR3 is TGTGCCTGGACCCCCAGGACTAGCTCAGTCGGGGAGCTGTTTTTT.

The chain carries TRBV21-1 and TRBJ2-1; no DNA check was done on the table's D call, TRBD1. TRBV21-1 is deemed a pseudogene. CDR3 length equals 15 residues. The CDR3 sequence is CASSNLGQPYNEQFF. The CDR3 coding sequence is TGTGCCAGCAGCAACTTAGGACAGCCGTACAATGAGCAGTTCTTC.

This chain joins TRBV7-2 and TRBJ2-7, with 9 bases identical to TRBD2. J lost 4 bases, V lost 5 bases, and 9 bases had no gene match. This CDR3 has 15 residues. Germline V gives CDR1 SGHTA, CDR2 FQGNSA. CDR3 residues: CASSPGAGGYYEQYF. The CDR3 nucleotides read TGTGCCAGCAGCCCAGGTGCGGGAGGGTATTACGAGCAGTACTTC.

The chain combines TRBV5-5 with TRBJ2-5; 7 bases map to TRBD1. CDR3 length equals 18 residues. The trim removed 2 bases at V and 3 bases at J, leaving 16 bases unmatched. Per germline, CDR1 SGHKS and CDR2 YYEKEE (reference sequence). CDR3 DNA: TGTGCCAGCAGCTTCCCGAACCGCGGCAGGGGGTTTGAAGAGACCCAGTACTTC. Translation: CASSFPNRGRGFEETQYF. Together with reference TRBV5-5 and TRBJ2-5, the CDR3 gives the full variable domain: DAGVTQSPTHLIKTRGQQVTLRCSPISGHKSVSWYQQVLGQGPQFIFQYYEKEERGRGNFPDRFSARQFPNYSSELNVNALLLGDSALYLCASSFPNRGRGFEETQYFGPGTRLLVL.